This T cell receptor beta chain was observed in a study of cytomegalovirus exposure and HLA in healthy donors. Study-wide results and caveats: A list of approximately 160 TCR beta chains associated with cytomegalovirus was given.

This clone was seen a single time. Its antigen is unidentified. V lost 5 bases to trimming and J lost 2 bases; unmatched junction nucleotides: 6. The CDR3 extends over 14 amino acids. From germline, CDR1 is MNHEY and CDR2 SMNVEV (reference sequence). Some clones are missing from TCRdb's copy, which holds only in-frame ones; the method was immunoSEQ multiplex PCR. The sample records about 160,000 clones, just under 90% being singletons. The V call is TRBV27, the J call TRBJ2-7, with 7 bases aligning to TRBD1. Material: PBMCs. The sequence came from a woman between 18 and 29 years old in good health and CMV-seropositive. In DNA, the CDR3 is TGTGCCAGCAGTCCTAGGGACAGAGCCTACGAGCAGTACTTC. Residues: CASSPRDRAYEQYF.